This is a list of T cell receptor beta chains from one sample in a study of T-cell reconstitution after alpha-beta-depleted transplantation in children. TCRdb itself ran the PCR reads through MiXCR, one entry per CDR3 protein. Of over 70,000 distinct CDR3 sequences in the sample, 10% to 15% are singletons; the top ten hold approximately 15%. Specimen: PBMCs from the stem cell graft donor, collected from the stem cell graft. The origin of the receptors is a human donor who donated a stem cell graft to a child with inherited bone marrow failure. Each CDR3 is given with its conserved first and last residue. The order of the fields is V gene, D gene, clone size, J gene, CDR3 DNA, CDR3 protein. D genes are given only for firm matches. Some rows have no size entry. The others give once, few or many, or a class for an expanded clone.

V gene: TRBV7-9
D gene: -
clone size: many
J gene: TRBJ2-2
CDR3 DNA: TGTGCCACAATTCCGACGTTCGCGAACACCGGGGAGCTGTTTTTT
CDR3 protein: CATIPTFANTGELFF

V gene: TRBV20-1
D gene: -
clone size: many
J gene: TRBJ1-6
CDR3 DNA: TGCAGTGCTAGGGGCTTCGACTCACCCCTCCACTTT
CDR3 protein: CSARGFDSPLHF

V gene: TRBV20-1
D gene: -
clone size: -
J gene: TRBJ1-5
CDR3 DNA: TGCAGTGCTTTCGACAGTTATAGCAATCAGCCCCAGCATTTT
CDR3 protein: CSAFDSYSNQPQHF

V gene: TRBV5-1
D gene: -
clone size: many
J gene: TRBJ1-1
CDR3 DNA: TGCGCCAGCAGCTTGGGTTGGGGGGGCTGGAACACTGAAGCTTTCTTT
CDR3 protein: CASSLGWGGWNTEAFF

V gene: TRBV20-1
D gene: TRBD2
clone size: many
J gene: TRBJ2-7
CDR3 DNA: TGCAGTGCTAGGAGCGGGGGGGGCGCCTACGAGCAGTACTTC
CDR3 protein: CSARSGGGAYEQYF

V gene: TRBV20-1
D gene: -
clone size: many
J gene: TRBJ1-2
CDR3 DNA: TGCAGTGTGCGGGGCTGGGGCTACACCTTC
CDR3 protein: CSVRGWGYTF

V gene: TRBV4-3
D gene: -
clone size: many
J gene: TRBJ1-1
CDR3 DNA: TGCGCCAGCAGCCAAGAAGCGTGGAAAGGAGCGACTGAAGCTTTCTTT
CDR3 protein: CASSQEAWKGATEAFF

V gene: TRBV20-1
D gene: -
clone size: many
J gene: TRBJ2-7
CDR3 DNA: TGCAGTGCTAGAGAGGTCTACGAGCAGTACTTC
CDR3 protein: CSAREVYEQYF

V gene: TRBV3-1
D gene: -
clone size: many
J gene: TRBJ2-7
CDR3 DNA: TGTGCCAGCAGCCAAGGGGGGGCCAGGATGTACGAGCAGTACTTC
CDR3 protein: CASSQGGARMYEQYF

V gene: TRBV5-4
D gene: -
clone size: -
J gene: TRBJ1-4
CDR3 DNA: TGTGCCAGCAGCCAAAGGGCGGAGGATGAAAAACTGTTTTTT
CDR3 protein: CASSQRAEDEKLFF

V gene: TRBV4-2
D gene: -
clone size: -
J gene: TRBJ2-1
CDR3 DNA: TGTGCCAGCAGCCGATTGGATGAGCAGTTCTTC
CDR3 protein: CASSRLDEQFF

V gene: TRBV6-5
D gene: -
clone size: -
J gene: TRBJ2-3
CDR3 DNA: TGTGCCAGCAGTTACTCGGAGGGCCCCCTGGGCACAGATACGCAGTATTTT
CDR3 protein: CASSYSEGPLGTDTQYF

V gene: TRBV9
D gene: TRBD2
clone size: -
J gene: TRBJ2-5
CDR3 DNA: TGTGCCAGCAGCTCTAGCGGGGGGTGGAAGACCCAGTACTTC
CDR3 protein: CASSSSGGWKTQYF

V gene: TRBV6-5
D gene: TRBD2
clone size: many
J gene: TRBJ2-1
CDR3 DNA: TGTGCCAGCAGTAGACTAGCGGGAGGGAATGAGCAGTTCTTC
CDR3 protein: CASSRLAGGNEQFF

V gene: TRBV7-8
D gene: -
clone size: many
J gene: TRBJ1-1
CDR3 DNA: TGTGCCAGCAGCTTAGCCCAAGGGACTGAAGCTTTCTTT
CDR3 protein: CASSLAQGTEAFF

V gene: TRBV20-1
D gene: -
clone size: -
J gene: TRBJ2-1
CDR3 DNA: TGCAGTGCCCCGCAATGGGGGCCGAGCTCCTACAATGAGCAGTTCTTC
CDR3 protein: CSAPQWGPSSYNEQFF

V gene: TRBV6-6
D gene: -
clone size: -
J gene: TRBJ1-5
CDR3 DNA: TGTGCCAGCAGTACCGGTTGGGATCAGCCCCAGCATTTT
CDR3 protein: CASSTGWDQPQHF

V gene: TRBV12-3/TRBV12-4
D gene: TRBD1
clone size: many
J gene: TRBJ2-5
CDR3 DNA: TGTGCCAGCAGTTTAAGGGGACAGGGGAAGGCCCAGTACTTC
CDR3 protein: CASSLRGQGKAQYF

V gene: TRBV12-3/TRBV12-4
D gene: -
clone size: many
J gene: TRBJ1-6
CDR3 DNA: TGTGCCAGCAGTCTCGACAGCGCGAATTCACCCCTCCACTTT
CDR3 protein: CASSLDSANSPLHF

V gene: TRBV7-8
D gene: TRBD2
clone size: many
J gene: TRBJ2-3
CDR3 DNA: TGTGCCAGCATCCCTGGAAGCGGGAGGGCCATCGGTACAGATACGCAGTATTTT
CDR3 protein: CASIPGSGRAIGTDTQYF

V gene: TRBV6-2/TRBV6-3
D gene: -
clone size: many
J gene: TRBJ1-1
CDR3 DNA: TGTGCCAGCAGTTGTTACGAGGGGCATAACACTGAAGCTTTCTTT
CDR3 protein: CASSCYEGHNTEAFF

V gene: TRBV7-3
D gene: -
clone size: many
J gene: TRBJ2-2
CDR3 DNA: TGTGCCAGCAGCTTAAATGCTAGAGGCGTCGCCGGGGAGCTGTTTTTT
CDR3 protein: CASSLNARGVAGELFF

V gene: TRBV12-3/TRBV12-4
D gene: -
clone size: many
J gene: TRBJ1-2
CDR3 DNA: TGTGCCAGCAGTTTTGCGACGGAGAACTATGGCTACACCTTC
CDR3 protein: CASSFATENYGYTF

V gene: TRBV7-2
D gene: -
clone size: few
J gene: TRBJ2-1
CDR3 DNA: TGTGCCAGCAGCCCCAGGAGGGGGGGGGACTACAATGAGCAGTTCTTC
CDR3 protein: CASSPRRGGDYNEQFF

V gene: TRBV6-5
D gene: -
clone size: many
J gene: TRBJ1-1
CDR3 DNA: TGTGCCAGCAGTTACTTGACAGCCAACACTGAAGCTTTCTTT
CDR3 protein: CASSYLTANTEAFF

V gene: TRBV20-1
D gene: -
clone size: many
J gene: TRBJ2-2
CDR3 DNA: TGCAGTGCTAGAGACAGGTCTCAAGGCAACACCGGGGAGCTGTTTTTT
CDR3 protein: CSARDRSQGNTGELFF

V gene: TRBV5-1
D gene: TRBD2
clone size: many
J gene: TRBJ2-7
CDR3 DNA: TGCGCCAGCAGCTTGATCGCGGGAGGCTCCTACGAGCAGTACTTC
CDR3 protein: CASSLIAGGSYEQYF

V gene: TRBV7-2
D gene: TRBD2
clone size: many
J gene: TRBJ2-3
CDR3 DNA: TGTGCCAGCAGCTTGGGGGGGAGGGAGGGTGCAGATACGCAGTATTTT
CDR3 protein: CASSLGGREGADTQYF

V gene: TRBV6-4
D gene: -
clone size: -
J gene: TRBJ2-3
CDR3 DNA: TGTGCCAGCAGTGCCACACTGGCAGATACGCAGTATTTT
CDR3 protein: CASSATLADTQYF

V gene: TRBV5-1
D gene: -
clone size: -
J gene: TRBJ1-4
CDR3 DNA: TGCGCCAGCCGCCGGGACGTGACGCTAGAAAAACTGTTTTTT
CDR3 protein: CASRRDVTLEKLFF

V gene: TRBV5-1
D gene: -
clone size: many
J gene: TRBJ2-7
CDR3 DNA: TGCGCCAGCAGCTCGATGGACTGGGGGGAGCAGTACTTC
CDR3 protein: CASSSMDWGEQYF

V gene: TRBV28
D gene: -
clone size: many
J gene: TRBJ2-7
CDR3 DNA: TGTGCCAGCAGTTTTCCTGCGGACTCCTACGAGCAGTACTTC
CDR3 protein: CASSFPADSYEQYF

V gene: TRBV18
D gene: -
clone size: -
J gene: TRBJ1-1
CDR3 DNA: TGTGCCAGCTCACAGACAGCGAACACTGAAGCTTTCTTT
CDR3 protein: CASSQTANTEAFF

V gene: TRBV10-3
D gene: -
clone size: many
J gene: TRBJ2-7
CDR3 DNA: TGTGCCATCAGTGAGCCGAGGACGGGGGCCTACGAGCAGTACTTC
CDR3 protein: CAISEPRTGAYEQYF

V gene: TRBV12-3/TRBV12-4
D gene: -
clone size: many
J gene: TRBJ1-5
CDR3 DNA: TGTGCCAGCAGTCCCTCAGGCAGGGGTCGTCAGCCCCAGCATTTT
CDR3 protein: CASSPSGRGRQPQHF

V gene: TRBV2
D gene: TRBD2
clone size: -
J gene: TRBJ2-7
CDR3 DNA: TGTGCCAGCAGTTTTAGCGGGAGGGCCTCCCTAGAGCAGTACTTC
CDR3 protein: CASSFSGRASLEQYF

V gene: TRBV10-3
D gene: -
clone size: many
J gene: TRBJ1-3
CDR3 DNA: TGTGCCATCAAACAGGGCCTCTCTGGAAACACCATATATTTT
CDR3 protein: CAIKQGLSGNTIYF

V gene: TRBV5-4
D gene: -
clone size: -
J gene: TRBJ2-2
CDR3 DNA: TGTGCCAGCAGCCGCTCGTCAGGGAGCACTGGGGAGCTGTTTTTT
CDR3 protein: CASSRSSGSTGELFF

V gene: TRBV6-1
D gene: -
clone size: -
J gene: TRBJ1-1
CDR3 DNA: TGTGCCAGCAGTCCAAGGACAGCATTCGAATCCACCTCGAACACTGAAGCTTTCTTT
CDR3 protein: CASSPRTAFESTSNTEAFF

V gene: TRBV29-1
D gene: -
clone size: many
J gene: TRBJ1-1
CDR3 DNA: TGCAGCGTTGAAGACCCCGCCGGGGTGAACACTGAAGCTTTCTTT
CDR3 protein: CSVEDPAGVNTEAFF

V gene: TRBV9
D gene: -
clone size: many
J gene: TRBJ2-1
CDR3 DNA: TGTGCCAGCAGCGCGGAAGCGGCCACAGCCTACAATGAGCAGTTCTTC
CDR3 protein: CASSAEAATAYNEQFF

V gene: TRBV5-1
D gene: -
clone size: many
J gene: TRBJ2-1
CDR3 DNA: TGCGCCAGCAGCTTAGACAGGCTGAGCCCATACAATGAGCAGTTCTTC
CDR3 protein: CASSLDRLSPYNEQFF

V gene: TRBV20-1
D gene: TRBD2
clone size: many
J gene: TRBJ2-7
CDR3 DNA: TGCAGTGCACCTAGCGGGAGGGCTACGGGCGAGCAGTACTTC
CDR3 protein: CSAPSGRATGEQYF

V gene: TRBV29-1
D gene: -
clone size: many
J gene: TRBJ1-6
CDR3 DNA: TGCAGCGTGACAACCGGACCTCACTTGGGGGATTCACCCCTCCACTTT
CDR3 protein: CSVTTGPHLGDSPLHF

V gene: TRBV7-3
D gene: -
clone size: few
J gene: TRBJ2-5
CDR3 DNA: TGTGCCAGCAGCCAGGGGCAGAAAGAGACCCAGTACTTC
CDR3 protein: CASSQGQKETQYF

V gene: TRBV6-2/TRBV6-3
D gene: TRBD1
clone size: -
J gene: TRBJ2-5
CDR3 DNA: TGTGCCAGCACCTTCTTGGGACAGTGGGAGACCCAGTACTTC
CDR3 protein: CASTFLGQWETQYF

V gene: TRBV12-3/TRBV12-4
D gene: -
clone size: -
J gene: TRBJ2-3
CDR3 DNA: TGTGCCAGCAGTTTCATCGCAGATACGCAGTATTTT
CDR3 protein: CASSFIADTQYF

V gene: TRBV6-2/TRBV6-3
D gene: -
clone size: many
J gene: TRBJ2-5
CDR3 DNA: TGTGCCAGCTTTGAGGAGTACCAAGAGACCCAGTACTTC
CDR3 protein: CASFEEYQETQYF

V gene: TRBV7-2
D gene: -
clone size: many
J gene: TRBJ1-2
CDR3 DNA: TGTGCCAGCACCTTCGCCGGCCGATGGGGCTACACCTTC
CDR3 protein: CASTFAGRWGYTF

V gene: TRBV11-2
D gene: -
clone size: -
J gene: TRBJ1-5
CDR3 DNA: TGTGCCAGCAGCTTAAGGCAGGGCTCGGGGCCCCAGCATTTT
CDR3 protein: CASSLRQGSGPQHF

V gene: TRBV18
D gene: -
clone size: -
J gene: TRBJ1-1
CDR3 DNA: TGTGCCAGCTCTCCCCTAGTGGGGGCGATGACTGAAGCTTTCTTT
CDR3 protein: CASSPLVGAMTEAFF